This TCR beta chain derives from a study of cytomegalovirus exposure and HLA in healthy donors. The germline V gene has CDR1 SGHNT and CDR2 YENEEA. The CDR3 contains 14 residues. The V segment lost 4 bases and the J segment 3 bases; nucleotides outside the gene matches: 3. With 60 Vbeta and 13 Jbeta primers, the PCR was carried out. Here immunoSEQ multiplex PCR was the method, and the copy in TCRdb shows in-frame clones only, minus some. The sample consists of about 150,000 clones, more than 75% of them appearing once. The chain recombines TRBV11-3 with TRBJ2-7, with TRBD1 matching over 10 bases. This receptor was identified in a woman aged 40 to 50 in good health and CMV-seropositive. The sample consisted of PBMCs. CDR3 region: CASSSRDRGYEQYF. CDR3 in DNA: TGTGCCAGCAGCTCCCGGGACAGGGGCTACGAGCAGTACTTC.